A selection of T cell receptor beta chains follows, all from one sample in a study of cytomegalovirus exposure and HLA in healthy donors. Here immunoSEQ multiplex PCR was the method, and the copy in TCRdb shows in-frame clones only, minus some. Of about 87,000 clones listed, approximately 7.6% were seen once; the top ten hold approximately 2.4%. Material for sequencing was PBMCs. All receptors come from a man aged 50-59 years in good health and CMV-seronegative. CDR3s include the opening cysteine and the closing phenylalanine or tryptophan. A D gene is named only where the DNA matches it firmly. Where a row states a size, it is once, few, many or the class of an expanded clone; other rows omit it.

D gene	clone size	J gene	V gene	CDR3 DNA	CDR3 protein
TRBD1	NA	TRBJ1-5	TRBV6-6	TGTGCCAGCAGACCAGGACAGGGGGCAAATCAGCCCCAGCATTTT	CASRPGQGANQPQHF
NA	NA	TRBJ2-5	TRBV7-2	TGTGCCAGCAGCTTAGCTGCCGGGTCTCAAGAGACCCAGTACTTC	CASSLAAGSQETQYF
TRBD2	few	TRBJ2-3	TRBV28	TGTGCCAGCAGTCGCGGGGGAAGCACAGATACGCAGTATTTT	CASSRGGSTDTQYF
NA	NA	TRBJ1-5	TRBV6-6	TGTGCCAGCAGCCCGACAGAGAATCAGCCCCAGCATTTT	CASSPTENQPQHF
NA	few	TRBJ1-4	TRBV7-6	TGTGCCAGCAGCTTAGAGGGAGGTCTAGGAGAAAAACTGTTTTTT	CASSLEGGLGEKLFF
TRBD1	few	TRBJ1-4	TRBV7-8	TGTGCCAGCAGCCCTCGACAGGGTGGAGGAAAACTGTTTTTT	CASSPRQGGGKLFF
TRBD1	NA	TRBJ2-7	TRBV5-1	TGCGCCAGCAGCTTAAGGACAGGGGTCTCCTACGAGCAGTACTTC	CASSLRTGVSYEQYF
NA	few	TRBJ2-3	TRBV18	TGTGCCAGCTCTATTACGGTACTAGCAGCCAGCACAGATACGCAGTATTTT	CASSITVLAASTDTQYF
TRBD2	NA	TRBJ2-5	TRBV5-1	TGCGCCAGCAGCTTGAATTGGCCGGGACTAGCGGACCAAGAGACCCAGTACTTC	CASSLNWPGLADQETQYF
NA	NA	TRBJ2-5	TRBV5-5	TGTGCCAGCAGCTTGGTGCTAGCAGAGATCCAAGAGACCCAGTACTTC	CASSLVLAEIQETQYF
TRBD1	NA	TRBJ2-5	TRBV25-1	TGTGCCAGCAGCCCCGGACAGGGGGCGGGGGAGACCCAGTACTTC	CASSPGQGAGETQYF
NA	NA	TRBJ2-5	TRBV23-1	TGCGCCAGAGTAGGGGGAGAGACCCAGTACTTC	CARVGGETQYF
TRBD1	NA	TRBJ2-7	TRBV27	TGTGCCAGCAGTTTAGCGACAGGGCCCTACGAGCAGTACTTC	CASSLATGPYEQYF
TRBD1	NA	TRBJ2-7	TRBV6-1	TGTGCCAGCAAAGGGACAGGCTCCTACGAGCAGTACTTC	CASKGTGSYEQYF
TRBD1	few	TRBJ1-2	TRBV6-5	TGTGCCAGCAGTGCCGACAGGGTGGGCTATGGCTACACCTTC	CASSADRVGYGYTF
TRBD1	few	TRBJ1-2	TRBV29-1	TGCAGCGCTAGTCAGGGGGCGAACTATGGCTACACCTTC	CSASQGANYGYTF
TRBD2	few	TRBJ2-3	TRBV5-1	TGCGCCAGCAGCTTGGCGGCTAGCGGCTACACAGATACGCAGTATTTT	CASSLAASGYTDTQYF
TRBD1	NA	TRBJ2-7	TRBV27	TGTGCCAGCACTTCACGGGGACAGGGGCGCGACGAGCAGTACTTC	CASTSRGQGRDEQYF
NA	few	TRBJ2-2	TRBV6-1	TGTGCCAGCAGTGAATCCCAGGGCTTCACCGGGGAGCTGTTTTTT	CASSESQGFTGELFF
NA	NA	TRBJ1-5	TRBV6-5	TGTGCCAGCAGTTCTCTGGGGGGGAGCAATCAGCCCCAGCATTTT	CASSSLGGSNQPQHF
NA	few	TRBJ1-4	TRBV19	TGTGCCAGTGACGGGGAGGGCCGAGGTGAAAAACTGTTTTTT	CASDGEGRGEKLFF
TRBD2	NA	TRBJ2-1	TRBV5-6	TGTGCCAGCGGGACTAGCGGATTTAATGAGCAGTTCTTC	CASGTSGFNEQFF
NA	NA	TRBJ1-4	TRBV18	TGTGCCAGCTCACCCGACAGGGAAAAACTGTTTTTT	CASSPDREKLFF
NA	NA	TRBJ2-1	TRBV5-4	TGTGCCAGCACCTTAGGGGGGAGGGCCATTCAAGAGCAGTTCTTC	CASTLGGRAIQEQFF
TRBD2	NA	TRBJ2-7	TRBV7-9	TGTGCCAGCAGTTTAGCGGGGACTGCCTACGAGCAGTACTTC	CASSLAGTAYEQYF
TRBD1	few	TRBJ1-5	TRBV7-2	TGTGCCAGCAGCTTACAGGGGGGTCAGCCCCAGCATTTT	CASSLQGGQPQHF
TRBD2	few	TRBJ2-7	TRBV14	TGTGCCAGCAGCCCCTGGGAGGGTTTTGAGCAGTACTTC	CASSPWEGFEQYF
TRBD2	few	TRBJ2-7	TRBV10-2	TGCGCCATCCGGGCGGGGGGGAACGAGCAGTACTTC	CAIRAGGNEQYF
NA	NA	TRBJ2-3	TRBV30	TGTGCCTGGTGGTCAGGGGAGCCCCCAGATACGCAGTATTTT	CAWWSGEPPDTQYF
TRBD2	NA	TRBJ2-3	TRBV7-8	TGTGCCAGCAGCTTACAGGGTGTAGCGGGGGGGCTGGGAACAGATACGCAGTATTTT	CASSLQGVAGGLGTDTQYF
TRBD2	few	TRBJ2-1	TRBV30	TGTGCCTGGAGTTCCGTAGCGGGAGTAAGTCAGTTCTTC	CAWSSVAGVSQFF
NA	NA	TRBJ1-1	TRBV7-9	TGTGCCAGCAGCGGAGACGGGACTGAAGCTTTCTTT	CASSGDGTEAFF
TRBD1	NA	TRBJ1-2	TRBV18	TGTGCCAGCTCACCATCCCGGGACAGGGTGTATGGCTACACCTTC	CASSPSRDRVYGYTF